Below are 15 T cell receptor beta chains sequenced from a single sample in a study of STAT5B mutations in CD4+ large granular lymphocyte leukemia. Assay used: immunoSEQ multiplex PCR; TCRdb lists only in-frame clones, some missing. Of tens of thousands of clones in the sample, 71% were seen once. Sequencing was done on a sample of CD4+ T cells from blood buffy coats. These receptors all stem from a human donor in good health.

The chain combines TRBV28 with TRBJ2-7; D may be TRBD2 (7 bases). CDR3 length: 13 residues. Germline loops: CDR1 MDHEN, CDR2 SYDVKM. V was cut by 8 bases and J by 2 bases, with 13 bases left in between. CDR3 residues: CASGKRDTYEQYF. Here the CDR3 DNA reads TGTGCCAGCGGAAAGCGGGACACCTACGAGCAGTACTTC.

This chain uses TRBV18 with TRBJ1-1, with 10 bases that match TRBD1. V shed 2 bases, J shed 10 bases, and the junction held 4 bases outside the gene matches. The CDR3 spans 13 residues. In germline, CDR1 is KGHSH, CDR2 LQKENI. The CDR3 sequence: CASSPRQGARAFF. CDR3 DNA: TGTGCCAGCTCACCAAGACAGGGGGCGAGAGCTTTCTTT.

J is TRBJ2-7 and V is TRBV5-1; 8 bases are a match to TRBD2. Losses at the gene ends were 2 bases for V and 7 bases for J; bases not matched to a gene: 5. The germline V gene has CDR1 SGHRS and CDR2 YFSETQ. The length of the CDR3 is 13 residues. The CDR3 protein is CASSFGGGWEQYF. CDR3 coding DNA: TGCGCCAGCAGCTTCGGCGGGGGGTGGGAGCAGTACTTC.

This clone was seen once. The J gene is TRBJ2-7, the V gene TRBV14; the match to TRBD2 covers 10 bases. CDR1 is SGHDN, CDR2 FVKESK, per germline. There are 15 residues in the CDR3. V lost 5 bases and J lost 3; bases outside the gene matches: 7. CDR3 sequence reads: CASSLVAGGYYEQYF. The CDR3 nucleotides are TGTGCCAGCAGCTTGGTAGCGGGGGGATACTACGAGCAGTACTTC.

This clone was counted a few times. At one end, the junction sequence differs from germline, possibly due to a read error. The chain recombines TRBV28 with TRBJ1-1, with D unclear. The germline V gene encodes CDR1 MDHEN and CDR2 SYDVKM. The CDR3 totals 11 residues. The CDR3: CASRPPGRVFF. CDR3 DNA sequence: TGTGCCAGCCGCCCCCCAGGCCGGGTCTTTTTT. The whole variable domain, remainder taken from reference TRBV28 and TRBJ1-1, is DVKVTQSSRYLVKRTGEKVFLECVQDMDHENMFWYRQDPGLGLRLIYFSYDVKMKEKGDIPEGYSVSREKKERFSLILESASTNQTSMYLCASRPPGRVFFGQGTRLTVV.

V usage is TRBV9 and J usage is TRBJ1-4, with TRBD1 identical over 10 bases. This CDR3 region has 15 residues. Trimming removed 3 bases from V and 7 bases from J; junction bases left unmatched: 6. Germline values: CDR1 SGDLS, CDR2 YYNGEE. The DNA of the CDR3 is TGTGCCAGCAGCGGAGGGACAGGGGCAGGTGAAAAACTGTTTTTT. Translated: CASSGGTGAGEKLFF.

Points on this clone: Other nucleotide sequences in the sample specify the same CDR3. The chain links TRBV28 to TRBJ1-5; 7 positions agree with TRBD1. Germline CDR1 and CDR2: MDHEN and SYDVKM. J was trimmed by 1 base and V by 6 bases; bases with no gene match: 3. The CDR3 has 14 residues. Written as DNA, the CDR3 is TGTGCCAGCAGCCCAGGGGGGAGCAATCAGCCCCAGCATTTT. It yields the protein CASSPGGSNQPQHF.

This chain uses TRBV6-1 with TRBJ1-4; perhaps TRBD1 as D (5 bases). V lost 6 bases and J 3 bases, leaving 11 bases between the germline ends. This CDR3 region has 14 residues. Germline V CDR1 and CDR2: MNHNS, SASEGT. CDR3 protein: CASRVIGANEKLFF. The DNA of the CDR3 is TGTGCCAGCAGAGTTATAGGGGCTAATGAAAAACTGTTTTTT.

The chain employs TRBV19 and TRBJ1-1; the D is unclear. The germline gives CDR1 LNHDA, CDR2 SQIVND (reference sequence). This CDR3 spans 15 amino acids. V was pared by 3 bases and J by 3 bases, with 14 bases between. As DNA, the CDR3 is TGTGCCAGTAGTATTGGGAGTTGGGTTGACACTGAAGCTTTCTTT. Protein sequence: CASSIGSWVDTEAFF.

The V and J genes are TRBV6-5 and TRBJ1-5; D is ambiguous. The CDR3 contains 15 residues. Germline assignment: CDR1 MNHEY and CDR2 SVGAGI. Trimming took off 4 bases at V and 4 bases at J, with 14 bases between the two ends. CDR3 nucleotides: TGTGCCAGCAGTTCGATGGTTTTCGGGAATCAGCCCCAGCATTTT. It yields the protein CASSSMVFGNQPQHF.

This sequence joins TRBV18 and TRBJ2-5; D remains unclear. The germline V gene has CDR1 KGHSH and CDR2 LQKENI. The CDR3 covers 15 residues. V gave up 4 bases and J gave up 4 bases, with 16 bases separating them. The DNA of the CDR3 is TGTGCCAGCTCACGACTCGGCTCCGGCGGAGAGACCCAGTACTTC. Its translation is CASSRLGSGGETQYF.

This clone has more than one count but fewer than ten. This CDR3 reads CASRTPALYTEAFF. CDR3 DNA: TGTGCCAGCAGGACACCGGCCCTTTACACTGAAGCTTTCTTT. V and J are TRBV2 and TRBJ1-1; D call uncertain. Per the germline V gene, CDR1 is SNHLY and CDR2 is FYNNEI. The length of the CDR3 is 14 residues. V lost 6 bases to trimming and J lost 3 bases, with 14 bases between them.

The chain couples TRBV30 to TRBJ1-3, with TRBD1 matching over 8 bases. Germline values: CDR1 GTSNPN, CDR2 SVGIG (reference sequence). The CDR3 length is 16 residues. V was pared by 1 base and J by 2 bases, with 7 bases of the junction left unmatched. CDR3 amino acids: CAWSDPGRGPGNTIYF. The CDR3 bases are TGTGCCTGGAGTGATCCCGGCAGGGGGCCTGGAAACACCATATATTTT.

The V gene is TRBV19, the J gene TRBJ1-4; 7 nucleotides match TRBD1. CDR1 LNHDA and CDR2 SQIVND come from the germline V gene (reference sequence). This CDR3 comprises 12 residues. Germline trimming cut 5 bases from V and 8 bases from J; bases unmatched to any gene: 2. CDR3 amino acids: CASSYRGEKLFF. The CDR3 nucleotides read TGTGCCAGTAGTTACAGGGGAGAAAAACTGTTTTTT.

The chain combines TRBV2 with TRBJ2-5; 12 positions match TRBD2. This CDR3 has 15 residues. V was pared by 4 bases and J by 5 bases, with 5 bases of the junction left unmatched. CDR1 SNHLY and CDR2 FYNNEI come from the germline V gene. The CDR3 DNA reads TGTGCCAGCAGTGCCGTGACTAGCGGGGGTGAGACCCAGTACTTC. Translated: CASSAVTSGGETQYF.